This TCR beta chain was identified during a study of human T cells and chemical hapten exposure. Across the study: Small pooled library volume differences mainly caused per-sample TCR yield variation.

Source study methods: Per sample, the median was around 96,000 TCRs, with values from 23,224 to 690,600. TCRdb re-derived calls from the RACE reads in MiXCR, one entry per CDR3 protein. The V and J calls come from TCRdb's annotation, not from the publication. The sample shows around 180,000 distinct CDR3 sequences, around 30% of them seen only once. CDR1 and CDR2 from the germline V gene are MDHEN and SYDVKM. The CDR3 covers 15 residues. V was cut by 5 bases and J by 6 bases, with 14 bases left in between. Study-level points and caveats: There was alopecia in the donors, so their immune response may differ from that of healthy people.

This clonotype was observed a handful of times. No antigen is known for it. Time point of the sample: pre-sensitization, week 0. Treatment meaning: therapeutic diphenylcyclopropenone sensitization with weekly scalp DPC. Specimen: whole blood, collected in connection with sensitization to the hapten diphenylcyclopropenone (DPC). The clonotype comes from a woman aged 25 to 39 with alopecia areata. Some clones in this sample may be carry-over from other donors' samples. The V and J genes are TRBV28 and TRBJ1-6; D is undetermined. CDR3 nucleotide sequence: TGTGCCAGCAGTCCCCAGCGCTATGGTAATTCACCCCTCCACTTT. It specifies CASSPQRYGNSPLHF. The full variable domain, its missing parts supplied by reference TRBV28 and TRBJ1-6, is DVKVTQSSRYLVKRTGEKVFLECVQDMDHENMFWYRQDPGLGLRLIYFSYDVKMKEKGDIPEGYSVSREKKERFSLILESASTNQTSMYLCASSPQRYGNSPLHFGNGTRLTVT.